Listed here is a single T cell receptor (beta chain). Symptom resolution, clearance, or two negative PCRs marked the recovered donors of Cohort 3. This sample is part of a study of blood T cell repertoires in COVID-19. Study at large: Collection of acute and convalescent COVID-19 samples took place in the United States, Italy and Spain. Sources were T cells, B-cell-depleted T cells, or PBMCs; the material itself was cDNA or gDNA.

In the study's own analysis: Amplified reference gene primers provided the basis for estimating nucleated cell counts. Profiled with immunoSEQ multiplex PCR; TCRdb holds only in-frame clones, not every one. V, J and clone size were drawn from that table, and D and trimming were deduced from the DNA. The sample records about 130,000 clones, roughly 80% being singletons. With 0 bases clipped from V and 4 bases from J, the junction kept 2 bases outside the gene matches. The CDR3 consists of 14 residues. The germline CDR1 and CDR2 sequences are MNHEY and SVGEGT. The sequence came from a man aged 50 to 59 who had recovered from COVID-19. What was sequenced was PBMCs or T cells enriched from blood (not recorded which). The rearrangement uses TRBV6-2 or TRBV6-3 and TRBJ1-1; TRBD1 agrees at 7 bases. The chain's CDR3 is CASSYSTGVTEAFF. In nucleotides, the CDR3 is TGTGCCAGCAGTTACTCCACAGGGGTCACTGAAGCTTTCTTT.